A selection of T cell receptor beta chains follows, all from one sample in a study of cytomegalovirus exposure and HLA in healthy donors. The repertoire was sequenced with immunoSEQ multiplex PCR; TCRdb's copy has only in-frame clones and lacks some. The repertoire consists of 120,000 or so clones, with around three quarters occurring once and the leading ten covering approximately 1.2%. Sequencing input: PBMCs. All receptors derive from a female donor in good health and CMV-seronegative. The CDR3 runs from the conserved cysteine through the conserved F or W. A D gene is named only where the DNA matches it firmly. Clone sizes are given selectively: once, few, many, or a class where the clone is expanded.

>-|-|TRBV2|TRBJ2-7
CASSDASSGEQYF
TGTGCCAGCAGTGACGCTAGTTCTGGCGAGCAGTACTTC
>-|-|TRBV7-9|TRBJ2-7
CASSSDYEQYF
TGTGCCAGCAGTTCAGATTACGAGCAGTACTTC
>-|-|TRBV11-1|TRBJ2-7
CASSLVYGDEQYF
TGTGCCAGCAGCTTAGTATATGGAGACGAGCAGTACTTC
>-|-|TRBV18|TRBJ1-1
CASSQDRNTEAFF
TGTGCCAGCTCACAGGACAGGAACACTGAAGCTTTCTTT
>TRBD2|-|TRBV10-3|TRBJ2-1
CAIRSGAALDNEQFF
TGTGCCATCAGGAGCGGGGCAGCCTTGGACAATGAGCAGTTCTTC
>TRBD2|-|TRBV5-1|TRBJ2-7
CASSSGRRNEQYF
TGCGCCAGCAGCAGCGGGAGACGCAACGAGCAGTACTTC
>TRBD1|-|TRBV7-8|TRBJ2-7
CASSLSPGGMHEQYF
TGTGCCAGCAGCTTATCCCCAGGGGGAATGCACGAGCAGTACTTC
>TRBD1|few|TRBV4-2|TRBJ2-7
CASSQTGGSSYEQYF
TGTGCCAGCAGCCAGACAGGGGGCTCCTCCTACGAGCAGTACTTC
>-|few|TRBV5-1|TRBJ2-7
CASSRDNSYEQYF
TGCGCCAGCAGCCGGGACAACTCCTACGAGCAGTACTTC
>-|-|TRBV10-2|TRBJ1-5
CASSPGGTGQQPQHF
TGCGCCAGCAGTCCGGGGGGCACCGGTCAGCAGCCCCAGCATTTT
>-|once|TRBV9|TRBJ2-5
CASSVVGGGRETQYF
TGTGCCAGCAGCGTAGTCGGGGGAGGAAGAGAGACCCAGTACTTC
>-|-|TRBV19|TRBJ2-7
CASSQLGRPYEQYF
TGTGCCAGTTCGCAACTGGGGCGCCCCTACGAGCAGTACTTC
>TRBD2|-|TRBV15|TRBJ2-7
CATNAGGPGEQYF
TGTGCCACCAACGCGGGAGGACCTGGCGAGCAGTACTTC
>TRBD2|-|TRBV7-2|TRBJ2-1
CASSFWTSIAEQFF
TGTGCCAGCAGCTTCTGGACTAGCATCGCTGAGCAGTTCTTC
>-|-|TRBV5-4|TRBJ2-3
CASSLEPNTDTQYF
TGTGCCAGCAGCTTGGAACCTAACACAGATACGCAGTATTTT
>TRBD1|-|TRBV28|TRBJ2-7
CASSSADRGHYEQYF
TGTGCCAGCAGTTCTGCGGACAGGGGGCATTACGAGCAGTACTTC
>-|-|TRBV29-1|TRBJ1-2
CSVERGRGIGYTF
TGCAGCGTTGAACGGGGTAGGGGGATCGGCTACACCTTC
>-|once|TRBV10-3|TRBJ1-4
CAISAPSRELFF
TGTGCCATCAGTGCCCCCTCGAGGGAACTGTTTTTT
>TRBD1|-|TRBV4-1|TRBJ2-7
CASSQDWRTGQYF
TGCGCCAGCAGCCAAGATTGGAGGACAGGACAGTACTTC
>-|-|TRBV5-6|TRBJ1-2
CASSLRRLLANYGYTF
TGTGCCAGCAGCCTCCGACGGCTGCTAGCTAACTATGGCTACACCTTC